This TCR beta chain was identified during a study of early T cells in non-severe SARS-CoV-2 infection (dated by TCRdb to 2020 to 2023). Regarding the complete study: Bulk RNA from unsorted whole blood was used for TCR sequencing, so alpha and beta chains could not be paired. What the study reported, not specific to this receptor: VDJdb matching was skewed toward anti-spike CD8 responses, so virus-specific expansions were likely underestimated and private and CD4 specificities were missed.

The library relied on 5' RACE. The sequencer listed for this sample is NextSeq 500. The TCR library protocol attached unique molecular identifiers to individual cDNA molecules to correct for sequencing error and PCR bias. TCR alpha and beta chains were both sequenced, and the abundances of alpha and beta sequences in each sample were closely correlated with each other. From the authors' description of their analysis: Decombinator V4 was used to annotate TCR sequences for V gene, J gene and CDR3. TCRs were defined as expanded if a significant change between any two time points was detected under a Poisson model with p below 0.0001. TCR abundances were normalised to the total number of TCRs sequenced in each sample and reported as counts per million. TRAV1-2 paired with TRAJ12, TRAJ20 or TRAJ33 defined MAIT TCRs, while TRAV10 paired with TRAJ18 defined iNKT TCRs. VDJdb, accessed on 1 November 2021, was searched for TCRs annotated for CMV, EBV and SARS-CoV-2, and TCRs annotated for more than one antigen were excluded. TCRdb trimmed public reads at Q25 via fastp, called clones via MiXCR and kept in-frame beta chains. Every distinct CDR3 protein forms one entry, paired with its most common genes and DNA. TCRdb, rather than the study authors, made the V and J calls. For this sample the table gives 120,000 or so distinct CDR3 sequences, of which 10% to 15% were detected only once. The ten most abundant clones make up approximately 3.8% of the sample.

A note on this clonotype: It has no known antigen specificity. Base quality data are lacking; no much larger clone is found one base away.

Measured from the cysteine to the phenylalanine, the CDR3 is 21 residues long. The DNA shown is the 63-base CDR3, in frame from base 1. V is reduced by 0 bases and J by 2 bases, leaving a spacing of 26 bases between them. CDR1 and CDR2 are drawn from the germline V gene (reference sequence): LNHDA, SQIVND. A case-control design nested within a healthcare worker cohort in London, UK, was used, with weekly nasopharyngeal swab PCR tests and blood sampling performed. Healthcare workers were recruited during the week of the UK lockdown, between 23 and 31 March 2020, and followed weekly for up to about 15 weeks.

The chain links TRBV19 with TRBJ1-5, with no confidently assigned D gene. The source material was whole blood, sampled at baseline. The sequence was obtained from an adult who was a healthcare worker with PCR-confirmed SARS-CoV-2 infection or an uninfected control (not recorded which). The CDR3 region reads CASSIDPYGPKLLEGNQPQHF. At the DNA level, the sequence is TGTGCCAGTAGTATAGATCCTTACGGGCCCAAACTCCTTGAGGGCAATCAGCCCCAGCATTTT. When the CDR3 is completed using the reference TRBV19 and TRBJ1-5 genes on either side, the full variable domain is DGGITQSPKYLFRKEGQNVTLSCEQNLNHDAMYWYRQDPGQGLRLIYYSQIVNDFQKGDIAEGYSVSREKKESFPLTVTSAQKNPTAFYLCASSIDPYGPKLLEGNQPQHFGDGTRLSIL.